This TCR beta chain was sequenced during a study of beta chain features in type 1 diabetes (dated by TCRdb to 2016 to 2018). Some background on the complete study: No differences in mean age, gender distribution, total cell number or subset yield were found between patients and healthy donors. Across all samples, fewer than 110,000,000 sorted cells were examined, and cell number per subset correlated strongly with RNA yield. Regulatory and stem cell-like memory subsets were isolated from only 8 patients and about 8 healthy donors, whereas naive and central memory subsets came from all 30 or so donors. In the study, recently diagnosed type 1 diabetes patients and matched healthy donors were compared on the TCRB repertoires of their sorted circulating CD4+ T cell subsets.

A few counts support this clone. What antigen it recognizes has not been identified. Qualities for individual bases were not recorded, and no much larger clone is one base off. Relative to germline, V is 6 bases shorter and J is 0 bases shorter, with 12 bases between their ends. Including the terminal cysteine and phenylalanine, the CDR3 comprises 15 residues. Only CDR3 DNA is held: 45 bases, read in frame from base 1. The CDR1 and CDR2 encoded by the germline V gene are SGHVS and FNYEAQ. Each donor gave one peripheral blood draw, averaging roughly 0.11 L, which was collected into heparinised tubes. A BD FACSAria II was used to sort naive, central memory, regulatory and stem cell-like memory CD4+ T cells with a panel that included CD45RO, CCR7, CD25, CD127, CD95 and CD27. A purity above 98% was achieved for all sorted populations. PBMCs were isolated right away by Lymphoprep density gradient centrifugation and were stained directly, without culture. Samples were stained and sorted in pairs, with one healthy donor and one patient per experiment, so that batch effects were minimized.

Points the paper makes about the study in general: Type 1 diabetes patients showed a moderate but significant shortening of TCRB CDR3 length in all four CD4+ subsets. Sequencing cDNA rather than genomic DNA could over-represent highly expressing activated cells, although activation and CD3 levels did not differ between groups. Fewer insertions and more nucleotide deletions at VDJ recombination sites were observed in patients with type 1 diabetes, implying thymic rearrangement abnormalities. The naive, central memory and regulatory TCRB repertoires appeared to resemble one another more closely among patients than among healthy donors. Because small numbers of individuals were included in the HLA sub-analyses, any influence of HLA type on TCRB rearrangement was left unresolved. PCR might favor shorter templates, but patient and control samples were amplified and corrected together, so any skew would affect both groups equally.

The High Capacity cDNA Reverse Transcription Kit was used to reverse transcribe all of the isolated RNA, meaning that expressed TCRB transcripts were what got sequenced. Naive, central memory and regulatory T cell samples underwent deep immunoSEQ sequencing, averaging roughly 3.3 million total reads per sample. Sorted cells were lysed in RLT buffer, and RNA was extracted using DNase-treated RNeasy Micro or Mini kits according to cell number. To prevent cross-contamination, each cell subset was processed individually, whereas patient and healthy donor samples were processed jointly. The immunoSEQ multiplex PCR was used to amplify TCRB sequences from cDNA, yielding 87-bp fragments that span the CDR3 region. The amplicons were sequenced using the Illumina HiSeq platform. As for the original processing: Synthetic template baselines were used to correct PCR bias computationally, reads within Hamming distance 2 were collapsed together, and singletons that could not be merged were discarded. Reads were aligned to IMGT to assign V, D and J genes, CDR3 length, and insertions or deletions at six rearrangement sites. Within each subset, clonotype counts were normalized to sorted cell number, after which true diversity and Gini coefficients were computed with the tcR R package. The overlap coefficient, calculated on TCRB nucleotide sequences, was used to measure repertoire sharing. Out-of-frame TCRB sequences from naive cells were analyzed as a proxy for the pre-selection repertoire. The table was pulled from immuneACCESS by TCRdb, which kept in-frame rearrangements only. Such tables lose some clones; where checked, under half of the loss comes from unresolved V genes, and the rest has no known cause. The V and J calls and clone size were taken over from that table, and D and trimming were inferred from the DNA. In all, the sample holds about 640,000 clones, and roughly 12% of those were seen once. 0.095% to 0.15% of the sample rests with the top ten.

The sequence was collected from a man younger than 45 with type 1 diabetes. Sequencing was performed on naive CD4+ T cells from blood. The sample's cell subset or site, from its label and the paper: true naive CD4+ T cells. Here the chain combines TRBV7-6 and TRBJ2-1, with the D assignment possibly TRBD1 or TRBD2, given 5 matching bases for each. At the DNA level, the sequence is TGTGCCAGCAGGAACCGGGACGACTCCTACAATGAGCAGTTCTTC. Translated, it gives CASRNRDDSYNEQFF. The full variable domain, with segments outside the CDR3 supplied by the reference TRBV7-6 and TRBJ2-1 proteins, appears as GAGVSQSPRYKVTKRGQDVALRCDPISGHVSLYWYRQALGQGPEFLTYFNYEAQQDKSGLPNDRFSAERPEGSISTLTIQRTEQRDSAMYRCASRNRDDSYNEQFFGPGTRLTVL.